This entry describes one TCR beta chain. What it recognizes is unknown. Using immunoSEQ multiplex PCR, the repertoire was profiled, and TCRdb retains in-frame clones only, with some absent. The data hold some 63,000 clones, with 95% to 98% observed a single time. The sample belongs to a study of siplizumab effects on memory and regulatory T cells. Study observations and caveats: Treatment with siplizumab left mappable alloreactive CD4+ clones averaging roughly 70% Treg-derived, compared with around 26% in controls. The drug siplizumab significantly decreased the alloreactive sequences that could be traced to unstimulated CD4+ memory cells.

CDR3 size: 15 residues. With 1 base clipped from V and 6 bases from J, the junction kept 3 bases outside the gene matches. Germline V gene sequence: CDR1 SGHNT, CDR2 YYREEE (reference sequence). This TCR was sampled from a human donor in good health. Sequences were obtained from naive CD8+ T cells sorted from blood. The V gene is TRBV5-4, the J gene TRBJ2-1, with 11 bases aligning to TRBD2. CDR3 sequence: CASSLWLAGGNEQFF. CDR3 nucleotide sequence: TGTGCCAGCAGCTTGTGGCTAGCGGGGGGCAATGAGCAGTTCTTC.